This T cell receptor beta chain is drawn from a study of beta chain features in type 1 diabetes. Every bit of the isolated RNA underwent reverse transcription, so sequencing read expressed TCRB transcripts. TCRdb keeps only in-frame clones here, not all; method: immunoSEQ multiplex PCR. The repertoire has about 350,000 clones, around a fifth of them found once; the top ten carry approximately 0.043%. The CDR3 covers 16 residues. Germline loops: CDR1 SGHTA, CDR2 FQGNSA. V was shortened by 2 bases and J by 2 bases, with 16 bases between the two germline ends. A few counts support this clone. The receptor comes from a woman under 30 in good health. The chain joins TRBV7-2 to TRBJ2-7, with D perhaps TRBD2 (6 bases). Source material: naive CD4+ T cells from blood. CDR3 region: CASSLRIGGIPYEQYF. The CDR3, as DNA: TGTGCCAGCAGCTTACGGATTGGCGGGATTCCCTACGAGCAGTACTTC.